A single sample is the source of the 25 T cell receptor beta chains below, sequenced in a study of blood T cell repertoires in COVID-19. TCRdb keeps only in-frame clones here, not all; method: immunoSEQ multiplex PCR. The sample lists over 150,000 clones, approximately 90% occurring once. The sequenced sample was peripheral blood. These receptors all come from a woman in her 70s with COVID-19, enrolled during active disease.

This clone came up once. The V call is TRBV12-2, the J call TRBJ1-3. TRBV12-2 is listed as a pseudogene. The CDR3 is 12 residues long. Here the CDR3 reads CASRLVGNTIYF. CDR3 sequence (DNA): TGTGCAAGTCGCTTAGTAGGAAACACCATATATTTT.

This rearrangement joins TRBV5-1 to TRBJ1-1; 10 positions match TRBD1. The CDR3 loop spans 16 amino acids. The germline V gene encodes CDR1 SGHRS and CDR2 YFSETQ. V lost 0 bases to trimming and J lost 1 base; unmatched junction nucleotides: 3. CDR3 sequence reads: CASSLGDRGANTEAFF. Written as DNA, the CDR3 is TGCGCCAGCAGCTTGGGGGACAGGGGAGCGAACACTGAAGCTTTCTTT.

The chain has TRBV30 and TRBJ1-1; D remains ambiguous. The CDR3 runs 14 residues. From germline, CDR1 is GTSNPN and CDR2 SVGIG (reference sequence). The V and J ends lost 3 bases and 3 bases respectively, with 14 bases between them. The CDR3 spells CAWSLRSRDTEAFF. Here the CDR3 DNA reads TGTGCCTGGAGCCTCCGTTCGAGGGACACTGAAGCTTTCTTT.

The rearrangement joins TRBV5-1 to TRBJ2-1; 8 nucleotides align to TRBD2. This CDR3 spans 16 amino acids. V was clipped by 3 bases and J by 2 bases; unmatched bases: 7. Per germline, CDR1 SGHRS and CDR2 YFSETQ. CDR3 nucleotide sequence: TGCGCCAGCAGCTATACTAGCGGAGGACCCTACAATGAGCAGTTCTTC. It yields the protein CASSYTSGGPYNEQFF. The entire variable domain, with the rest obtained from reference TRBV5-1 and TRBJ2-1, is as follows: KAGVTQTPRYLIKTRGQQVTLSCSPISGHRSVSWYQQTPGQGLQFLFEYFSETQRNKGNFPGRFSGRQFSNSRSEMNVSTLELGDSALYLCASSYTSGGPYNEQFFGPGTRLTVL.

The chain has TRBV28 and TRBJ2-3; D might be TRBD1 (6 bases). Trimming left V 2 bases short and J 4 bases short, with 7 bases between. Germline V CDR1 and CDR2: MDHEN, SYDVKM. The CDR3 has 13 residues. The CDR3 coding sequence is TGTGCCAGCAGTTTAACAGGGCCAGATACGCAGTATTTT. Its protein is CASSLTGPDTQYF.

V gene TRBV18 combines with J gene TRBJ2-7; 12 bases are a match to TRBD2. The CDR3 covers 14 residues. In germline, CDR1 is KGHSH, CDR2 LQKENI. The junction had 1 base not matched to a gene; V was cut back by 4 bases and J by 3 bases. CDR3 sequence: CASSQTSGSYEQYF. DNA of the CDR3: TGTGCCAGCTCACAGACTAGCGGGAGCTACGAGCAGTACTTC.

The chain links TRBV28 to TRBJ1-4; no clear D. Germline CDR1 and CDR2: MDHEN and SYDVKM. CDR3 length: 13 residues. Trimming removed 1 base from V and 4 bases from J, with 4 bases in between. The CDR3: CASSLSVNEKLFF. Here the CDR3 DNA reads TGTGCCAGCAGTTTATCCGTTAATGAAAAACTGTTTTTT.

The chain uses TRBV30 and TRBJ2-7; D might be TRBD1 (5 bases). The CDR3 runs to 13 residues. Trimming shortened V by 0 bases and J by 3 bases, and 9 bases separated the two germline ends. Germline loops: CDR1 GTSNPN, CDR2 SVGIG (reference sequence). The chain's CDR3 is CAWSVPGLYEQYF. CDR3 coding DNA: TGTGCCTGGAGTGTACCAGGGCTCTACGAGCAGTACTTC.

The genes are TRBV24-1 and TRBJ2-2; D unresolved. V lost 5 bases to trimming and J lost 1 base, with 10 bases between them. Germline assignment: CDR1 KGHDR and CDR2 SFDVKD. This CDR3 spans 15 amino acids. CDR3 bases: TGTGCCACCAGTGGTCCCGCACTGAACACCGGGGAGCTGTTTTTT. This codes for CATSGPALNTGELFF.

The chain uses TRBV3-1 (or the pseudogene TRBV3-2) and TRBJ2-4, with 10 bases that match TRBD1. Per germline, CDR1 LGHDT and CDR2 YNNKEL (reference sequence). This CDR3 is 15 amino acids long. V shed 4 bases and J 9 bases; nucleotides not matched to a gene: 9. CDR3 protein: CASSPRTGGNSIQYF. CDR3 sequence (DNA): TGTGCCAGCAGCCCCCGGACAGGGGGTAACAGCATTCAGTACTTC.

The count of this clone is one. The chain joins TRBV11-2 to TRBJ1-6; the D gene is possibly TRBD1 (6 bases). Trimming pared 5 bases from V and 2 bases from J, leaving 16 bases between. CDR1 is SGHAT, CDR2 FQNNGV, per germline. The CDR3 extends over 17 amino acids. The chain's CDR3 is CASSPGRGDTYNSPLHF. The CDR3 bases are TGTGCCAGCAGCCCAGGGAGGGGGGATACCTATAATTCACCCCTCCACTTT.

The chain carries TRBV30 and TRBJ1-3; 7 bases fit TRBD1. This CDR3 has 16 amino acids. The V and J ends lost 0 bases and 4 bases, in that order; junction bases with no gene match: 9. Germline CDR1 and CDR2: GTSNPN and SVGIG (reference sequence). In DNA, the CDR3 is TGTGCCTGGAGTGTACCCGTGACAGGGAACGGAAACACCATATATTTT. Protein sequence: CAWSVPVTGNGNTIYF.

The genes are TRBV30 and TRBJ2-3; 9 nucleotides line up with TRBD1. CDR1 and CDR2 from the germline V gene are GTSNPN and SVGIG (reference sequence). V was pared by 2 bases and J by 5 bases, with 11 bases of the junction left unmatched. CDR3 size: 16 residues. The CDR3 DNA sequence: TGTGCCTGGAGTCACCCGGGACAGGGTCAAGAAGATACGCAGTATTTT. Translating gives CAWSHPGQGQEDTQYF.

V and J are TRBV21-1 and TRBJ2-6; the D segment call TRBD1 is taken from the table without a DNA check. TRBV21-1 is classified as a pseudogene. This CDR3 region has 18 residues. This CDR3 reads CASSNPTGGLFGANVLTF. The CDR3 DNA reads as TGTGCCAGCAGCAACCCGACAGGGGGTCTATTTGGGGCCAACGTCCTGACTTTC.

The V gene is TRBV30, the J gene TRBJ2-2; the match to TRBD2 covers 12 bases. V shed 4 bases, J shed 5 bases, and the junction held 5 bases outside the gene matches. Looked up from germline, CDR1 is GTSNPN and CDR2 is SVGIG (reference sequence). There are 15 residues in the CDR3. CDR3 in amino acids: CAWKGLAGWTGELFF. CDR3 DNA sequence: TGTGCCTGGAAAGGACTAGCGGGATGGACCGGGGAGCTGTTTTTT.

The chain uses TRBV4-3 and TRBJ2-1; 8 nucleotides align to TRBD2. CDR3 length: 15 residues. CDR1 is LGHNA, CDR2 YSLEER, per germline. The trim removed 4 bases at V and 7 bases at J, leaving 9 bases unmatched. The CDR3 sequence is CASSLQAGEVNEQFF. As DNA, the CDR3 is TGCGCCAGCAGCCTCCAAGCGGGAGAGGTGAATGAGCAGTTCTTC.

The J gene is TRBJ1-3, the V gene TRBV3-1 (or the pseudogene TRBV3-2); D not certain. V was trimmed by 1 base and J by 4 bases, leaving 5 bases between them. This CDR3 has 13 residues. The germline V gene encodes CDR1 LGHDT and CDR2 YNNKEL (reference sequence). The CDR3 DNA reads as TGTGCCAGCAGCCAAGTATCGGGAAACACCATATATTTT. It specifies CASSQVSGNTIYF.

This chain links TRBV6-5 with TRBJ1-3; a weak D match, TRBD1 (6 bases). From germline, CDR1 is MNHEY and CDR2 SVGAGI. CDR3 size: 13 residues. Trimming removed 6 bases from V and 4 bases from J, with 10 bases in between. As DNA, the CDR3 is TGTGCCAGCAGAAACAGGGACGGAAACACCATATATTTT. Translation: CASRNRDGNTIYF.

V and J are TRBV24-1 and TRBJ2-5, with 10 bases lining up with TRBD1. CDR1 is KGHDR, CDR2 SFDVKD, per germline. The CDR3 spans 15 residues. V lost 5 bases, J lost 4 bases, and 6 bases stayed unmatched. The CDR3 DNA follows: TGTGCCACCAGTGGGATTGGGACAGGGGTAGAGACCCAGTACTTC. Translated: CATSGIGTGVETQYF.

This sequence joins TRBV2 and TRBJ2-3, with 7 nucleotides matching TRBD2. Germline loops: CDR1 SNHLY, CDR2 FYNNEI. J gave up 5 bases and V 8 bases, and 10 bases lay outside the gene matches. This CDR3 has 14 amino acids. The CDR3 bases are TGTGCCAGCCTTGGCGGGAGTTCGGGAGATACGCAGTATTTT. Its protein product is CASLGGSSGDTQYF.

J is TRBJ2-7 and V is TRBV12-3 or TRBV12-4, with 7 bases matching TRBD1. J was trimmed by 6 bases and V by 2 bases; bases with no gene match: 4. This CDR3 has 13 residues. In DNA form, the CDR3 reads TGTGCCAGCAGTTTATTAGGGGGCCTCGAGCAGTACTTC. Amino acids: CASSLLGGLEQYF.

The chain recombines TRBV4-3 with TRBJ2-1, with 8 bases that match TRBD2. The CDR3 consists of 16 residues. Germline V gene sequence: CDR1 LGHNA, CDR2 YSLEER. Germline trimming cut 0 bases from V and 4 bases from J; bases unmatched to any gene: 5. The CDR3 DNA reads as TGCGCCAGCAGCCAAGACCCCGGGACTAGGTACAATGAGCAGTTCTTC. Protein sequence: CASSQDPGTRYNEQFF.

This clone has just a few counts. The chain combines TRBV4-3 with TRBJ1-4, with D uncertain. The V gene's germline CDR1 is LGHNA and CDR2 YSLEER. The CDR3 has 13 amino acids. Trimming pared 4 bases from V and 8 bases from J, leaving 11 bases between. CDR3 sequence reads: CASSLQTGEKLFF. The CDR3 DNA reads TGCGCCAGCAGCCTCCAAACGGGGGAAAAACTGTTTTTT.

The V and J genes are TRBV2 and TRBJ2-2; 11 nucleotides agree with TRBD1. CDR1 SNHLY and CDR2 FYNNEI come from the germline V gene. CDR3 length equals 16 residues. V lost 3 bases, J lost 5 bases, and 5 bases stayed unmatched. The CDR3 DNA follows: TGTGCCAGCAGTGATGGACAGGGGGCGCGAACCGGGGAGCTGTTTTTT. Translation gives CASSDGQGARTGELFF.

The chain recombines TRBV27 with TRBJ2-7, with 7 bases fitting TRBD2. V was clipped by 1 base and J by 1 base; unmatched bases: 7. Germline CDR1 is MNHEY and CDR2 is SMNVEV (reference sequence). This CDR3 is built from 16 residues. In nucleotides, the CDR3 is TGTGCCAGCAGTTTATGGCCAGCGGGAAGGTCCTACGAGCAGTACTTC. It specifies CASSLWPAGRSYEQYF.